This T cell receptor beta chain was captured by sequencing in a study of cytomegalovirus exposure and HLA in healthy donors. Study findings and constraints: Despite most TCR sequences being rare, some public TCRs occurred in many donors. An Asian-associated ancestry cluster reportedly showed fewer N-insertions than the approximately 700-donor mean in a later analysis. Confirmation was obtained in vitro that a few CMV-associated chains are specific for CMV antigens. Associated with HLA alleles at 0.05 false discovery rate in a later analysis were over 15,000 TCR beta sequences.

About this clone itself: The antigen is unknown.

Trimming stripped 3 bases from V and 5 bases from J, with 14 bases between. This CDR3 region has 14 residues. CDR1 is SGDLS and CDR2 is YYNGEE in the germline V gene. The PCR had 60 Vbeta and 13 Jbeta primers. The table came from immunoSEQ multiplex PCR; TCRdb's copy has only in-frame clones and leaves some out. Of over 85,000 clones listed, about 70% are singletons. The source of this sequence is a female donor in good health and CMV-seronegative. The sample was PBMCs. The chain carries TRBV9 and TRBJ1-2; D perhaps matches TRBD1 (6 bases). In nucleotides, the CDR3 is TGTGCCAGCAGCGAGCAGGACAGTCTTTATGGCTACACCTTC. Translated: CASSEQDSLYGYTF.